This T cell receptor beta chain is drawn from a study of T-cell memory formation after mild COVID-19. The wider study: Largely donor-specific TCR clusters were found. Study outcomes and limitations: Clones shrinking between day 15 and 85 showed a balanced CD4/CD8 split, and those that grew later tilted toward CD4+. Mostly located in CM and EM were contracting CD4+ clones, with contracting CD8+ clones located in EMRA.

TCRdb reprocessed the 5' RACE reads with MiXCR, giving one entry per CDR3 protein. The data hold a few hundred thousand distinct CDR3 sequences, with about 10% observed a single time. The germline CDR1 and CDR2 sequences are SNHLY and FYNNEI. CDR3 length equals 14 residues. Trimming left V 6 bases short and J 3 bases short, with 15 bases between. A word on this clonotype: The antigen is not known.

The rearrangement joins TRBV2 to TRBJ2-7; no definite D call. The sequence was collected from a man younger than 30 who had mild COVID-19 (a few samples of this study predate the infection). Cell type and time point are not known. Sequencing was carried out using PBMCs or a T cell subset sorted from them (not recorded which). CDR3 sequence: CASRLRSLNYEQYF. The CDR3 DNA reads TGTGCCAGCAGACTTAGAAGCTTAAACTACGAGCAGTACTTC.